This T cell receptor beta chain was profiled in a study of cytomegalovirus exposure and HLA in healthy donors. Overall study context: Clustering assigned 70% to 90% of the approximately 430 genotyped donors to the Caucasian-associated ancestry cluster. Overall study findings and caveats: Most sequenced TCRs were rare (though some public TCRs occurred in many donors). Being indistinguishable, some V segments were excluded, TRBV6-2 and TRBV6-3 among them. There was a cluster of highly shared sequence variants that was likely a sequencing artifact.

A remark on this clone: Its antigen is undetermined.

Germline values: CDR1 SGDLS, CDR2 YYNGEE. This CDR3 contains 17 residues. The V segment lost 0 bases and the J segment 8 bases; nucleotides outside the gene matches: 14. With 60 Vbeta and 13 Jbeta primers, the PCR was carried out. Sequencing used immunoSEQ multiplex PCR; TCRdb keeps in-frame clones, though not all of them. The sample carries about 180,000 clones, 76% recorded once. This chain links TRBV9 with TRBJ2-1; 7 bases map to TRBD2. What was sequenced was PBMCs. The TCR comes from a woman in her 30s in good health and CMV-seropositive. The CDR3 spells CASSVGPPGRLIDEQFF. In DNA form, the CDR3 reads TGTGCCAGCAGCGTAGGGCCCCCCGGGAGGTTAATAGATGAGCAGTTCTTC.